The rows below give T cell receptor beta chains drawn from one sample of a study of T-cell memory formation after mild COVID-19. TCRdb analysed the 5' RACE reads with MiXCR anew, one entry per CDR3 protein. The table has some 190,000 distinct CDR3 sequences, around 19% seen once; the top ten hold about 2.4%. The sequenced sample consisted of PBMCs or a T cell subset sorted from them (not recorded which). The receptor set was obtained from an adult woman who had mild COVID-19 (a few samples of this study predate the infection). Cell type and time point are not known. CDR3s include the opening cysteine and the closing phenylalanine or tryptophan. Some rows mark clone size as missing; the rest say once, few, many or name a class of expanded clone.

clone size	V gene	J gene	CDR3 protein
-	TRBV20-1	TRBJ1-6	CSARVDGRRSPLHF
-	TRBV14	TRBJ2-7	CASSQYTGTEQYF
few	TRBV4-1	TRBJ1-2	CASSQDSRNRGRNYGYTF
many	TRBV24-1	TRBJ2-3	CATSAPGGITSTDTQYF
many	TRBV7-9	TRBJ2-2	CASSSKNTGELFF
-	TRBV29-1	TRBJ1-1	CSVRRGNTEAFF
many	TRBV24-1	TRBJ2-1	CATSDREGGSYNEQFF
-	TRBV6-5	TRBJ1-2	CASSHGQGANGYTF
few	TRBV6-5	TRBJ1-4	CASSKGTGNNEKLFF
-	TRBV5-4	TRBJ2-5	CASSLPGQGRETQYF
-	TRBV6-1	TRBJ2-7	CASGGQFYEQYF
-	TRBV4-2	TRBJ1-5	CASSQRLQGGQPQHF
few	TRBV23-1	TRBJ2-7	CEGPEYEQYF
many	TRBV7-8	TRBJ2-1	CASSLSMTGERQFF
-	TRBV7-2	TRBJ1-3	CASSLGWGSGNTIYF
-	TRBV24-1	TRBJ2-3	CATSDPRDSTDTQYF
-	TRBV3-2	TRBJ1-5	CASSQEGGVQGTYQPQHF
many	TRBV5-4	TRBJ2-4	CASSLPGDRAKNIQYF
-	TRBV11-2	TRBJ1-5	CASSVGTGDQPQHF
few	TRBV4-3	TRBJ2-1	CASSQDGSTYNEQFF
-	TRBV15	TRBJ2-2	CATKDRNTGELFF
few	TRBV20-1	TRBJ1-1	CSALARQGGTLNTEAFF
-	TRBV11-3	TRBJ2-3	CASSSRTSGRGTQYF
few	TRBV6-5	TRBJ1-5	CASSYVNGNQPQHF
-	TRBV10-2	TRBJ2-5	CASSLLAKAGKETQYF
-	TRBV6-5	TRBJ1-2	CASSYSGQGQGYTF
few	TRBV5-1	TRBJ2-7	CASSPPGAGPYEQYF
few	TRBV6-1	TRBJ1-5	CASSVGPWDGNQPQHF
many	TRBV9	TRBJ2-5	CASSVSGETQYF
many	TRBV11-2	TRBJ2-1	CASSPELLANEQFF
-	TRBV9	TRBJ2-2	CASSAGEWTHTGELFF
few	TRBV7-2	TRBJ2-1	CASSSVAGARNEQFF
-	TRBV2	TRBJ1-1	CASSLDLYTEAFF
many	TRBV10-3	TRBJ2-5	CAISESNSQETQYF
many	TRBV25-1	TRBJ1-2	CASSGGRGYGYTF
-	TRBV11-2	TRBJ2-6	CASSLGRGRRANVLTF
-	TRBV5-1	TRBJ1-1	CASSLRDRPSNTEAFF
many	TRBV7-9	TRBJ2-1	CASRAGTANNEQFF
few	TRBV7-2	TRBJ2-5	CASSLSLAGGQETQYF
few	TRBV20-1	TRBJ1-2	CSARDLGHLANYGYTF
many	TRBV5-1	TRBJ2-4	CASSAYPGLAGVLAKNIQYF
-	TRBV12-3/TRBV12-4	TRBJ2-4	CASSTGLAGVDIQYF
-	TRBV7-8	TRBJ2-7	CASSLSSAVPYF
-	TRBV6-1	TRBJ1-1	CASSLINGQGTEAFF
few	TRBV2	TRBJ2-4	CASSVAKNIQYF
-	TRBV20-1	TRBJ2-7	CSASASGLYEQYF
-	TRBV12-3/TRBV12-4	TRBJ1-2	CASTGTGGGYGYTF
few	TRBV7-3	TRBJ2-7	CASSLRQGAHEQYF